One and the same sample provided the 21 T cell receptor beta chains below, sequenced in a study of blood T cells in healthy people across ages. Primed by a sample-barcoded 5' primer and a J-beta primer mix, a second PCR proceeded for 7 to 11 cycles. One entry per CDR3 protein, called by TCRdb with MiXCR from the 5' RACE reads. The sample records roughly 2 million distinct CDR3 sequences, about 50% being singletons. Sequenced input: blood. These receptor sequences come from a woman aged 35 to 49 in good health.

This clonotype was observed a few times. The genes are TRBV18 and TRBJ2-5; tentative D call: TRBD2 (6 bases). V lost 3 bases and J lost 1, with 12 bases in between. This CDR3 has 15 residues. Per the germline V gene, CDR1 is KGHSH and CDR2 is LQKENI. The CDR3 sequence is CASSPILASQETQYF. The CDR3 DNA reads TGTGCCAGCTCACCGATTCTAGCGTCCCAAGAGACCCAGTACTTC. The full variable domain, completed using reference TRBV18 and TRBJ2-5, is NAGVMQNPRHLVRRRGQEARLRCSPMKGHSHVYWYRQLPEEGLKFMVYLQKENIIDESGMPKERFSAEFPKEGPSILRIQQVVRGDSAAYFCASSPILASQETQYFGPGTRLLVL.

This clonotype was seen more than once but under ten times. The V call is TRBV5-1, the J call TRBJ2-7; TRBD1 aligns across 8 bases. The germline CDR1 and CDR2 sequences are SGHRS and YFSETQ. V was clipped by 2 bases and J by 3 bases; unmatched bases: 4. The CDR3 contains 14 residues. Written as DNA, the CDR3 is TGCGCCAGCAGCTTACAGGGGGTTAACTACGAGCAGTACTTC. Protein: CASSLQGVNYEQYF.

The chain links TRBV7-9 to TRBJ2-3; TRBD1 matches at 9 bases. The CDR3 length is 16 residues. CDR1 and CDR2 from the germline V gene are SEHNR and FQNEAQ (reference sequence). V dropped 4 bases and J dropped 4; count of bases not matched to a gene: 9. The CDR3 DNA reads TGTGCCAGCAGCTCCCCCCGGGGACAGGGTCCAGATACGCAGTATTTT. As protein: CASSSPRGQGPDTQYF.

This clonotype was counted only a few times. The V and J genes are TRBV5-1 and TRBJ2-1, with D possibly being TRBD2 (5 bases). The V gene's germline CDR1 is SGHRS and CDR2 YFSETQ. Trimming took 4 bases from V and 4 from J, leaving 15 bases between them. The CDR3 runs 15 residues. In nucleotides, the CDR3 is TGCGCCAGCAGCGAGGACTCGCCGGGTTACAATGAGCAGTTCTTC. This translates into CASSEDSPGYNEQFF.

The chain recombines TRBV20-1 with TRBJ2-1; TRBD2 matches 10 bases. Germline V gene data show CDR1 as DFQATT and CDR2 as SNEGSKA (reference sequence). The CDR3 totals 16 residues. The CDR3: CRGTSGGGSSYNEQFF. The CDR3 DNA follows: TGCAGGGGGACCAGCGGGGGGGGGAGCTCCTACAATGAGCAGTTCTTC.

With regard to this clonotype: One end of the junction does not line up with germline, which may come from a read error. V gene TRBV28 combines with J gene TRBJ2-7, with 7 bases lining up with TRBD2. This CDR3 contains 13 residues. CDR1 is MDHEN and CDR2 is SYDVKM in the germline V gene. In DNA, the CDR3 is TGTGTCAGCAGTCCCGGGGGGACCTACGAGCAGTACTTC. Protein product: CVSSPGGTYEQYF.

This clonotype has just a few counts. The chain joins TRBV4-2 to TRBJ2-5; 14 bases agree with TRBD2. The CDR3 consists of 17 residues. V gave up 8 bases and J gave up 5 bases; unmatched junction bases: 13. CDR1 is LGHNA and CDR2 is YNFKEQ in the germline V gene. The CDR3 DNA follows: TGTGCCAGCTCTGACCCGGGACTAGCGGGGGAAGTGGAGACCCAGTACTTC. This sequence encodes CASSDPGLAGEVETQYF.

This chain joins TRBV27 and TRBJ1-2, with unresolved D. Trimming pared 3 bases from V and 3 bases from J, leaving 11 bases between. CDR3 size: 14 residues. Germline V gives CDR1 MNHEY, CDR2 SMNVEV (reference sequence). The CDR3 here is CASSFRSGYYGYTF. For the CDR3, the DNA is TGTGCCAGCAGTTTCCGATCCGGGTACTATGGCTACACCTTC.

There are a few counts of this clonotype. The chain recombines TRBV7-9 with TRBJ2-7; D unresolved. Per the germline V gene, CDR1 is SEHNR and CDR2 is FQNEAQ (reference sequence). CDR3 size: 12 residues. The ends were cut back, 3 bases at V and 5 bases at J, with 8 bases in the middle. The CDR3 reads CASSFSSDEQYF. The CDR3 DNA reads as TGTGCCAGCAGCTTCTCTTCCGACGAGCAGTACTTC.

This clonotype came up a few times. This chain connects TRBV7-8 to TRBJ2-3, with D possibly matching TRBD1 (6 bases). V lost 2 bases to trimming and J lost 4 bases, with 16 bases between them. The CDR3 spans 16 residues. CDR1 is SGHVS and CDR2 is FQNEAQ in the germline V gene. The CDR3 region has the DNA TGTGCCAGCAGCTTACAGACCAGGGGTTATGCAGATACGCAGTATTTT. Translation: CASSLQTRGYADTQYF.

This chain uses TRBV2 with TRBJ2-5; D uncertain. The CDR3 runs 12 residues. Germline loops: CDR1 SNHLY, CDR2 FYNNEI. The V end was cut by 5 bases, the J end by 2 bases, with 6 bases between. CDR3 loop: CASSMGQETQYF. The CDR3 nucleotides are TGTGCCAGCAGTATGGGTCAAGAGACCCAGTACTTC.

The chain uses TRBV28 and TRBJ1-2, with 7 nucleotides matching TRBD1. The length of the CDR3 is 16 residues. Germline lookup yields CDR1 MDHEN and CDR2 SYDVKM. V was pared by 5 bases and J by 8 bases, with 17 bases of the junction left unmatched. The CDR3: CASSILPDRLSRGYTF. Written as DNA, the CDR3 is TGTGCCAGCAGTATCCTGCCGGACAGGCTATCAAGGGGCTACACCTTC.

The count of this clonotype is one. This chain uses TRBV7-9 with TRBJ2-7; the D gene is possibly TRBD2 (5 bases). CDR1 is SEHNR and CDR2 is FQNEAQ in the germline V gene (reference sequence). The length of the CDR3 is 14 residues. Trimming removed 4 bases at V and 6 bases at J, with 16 bases between. CDR3 residues: CASSSSTETSEQYF. The DNA for the CDR3 is TGTGCCAGCAGCTCTAGCACGGAGACATCCGAGCAGTACTTC.

The chain couples TRBV7-2 to TRBJ2-3; 11 positions agree with TRBD2. The germline CDR1 and CDR2 sequences are SGHTA and FQGNSA. This CDR3 is 16 amino acids long. Losses at the gene ends were 1 base for V and 7 bases for J; bases not matched to a gene: 7. CDR3 DNA: TGTGCCAGCAGCTTAGGGCGACTAGCGGGGCGATATACGCAGTATTTT. Amino acids: CASSLGRLAGRYTQYF.

The chain couples TRBV6-1 to TRBJ2-3, with 12 bases fitting TRBD2. J lost 4 bases, V lost 3 bases, and 2 bases had no gene match. This CDR3 is 15 amino acids long. Germline lookup yields CDR1 MNHNS and CDR2 SASEGT. CDR3 coding DNA: TGTGCCAGCAGTGAGACTAGCGGGGGTGCAGATACGCAGTATTTT. Its protein product is CASSETSGGADTQYF.

There are a few counts of this clonotype. V and J are TRBV27 and TRBJ2-1; D remains unclear. The length of the CDR3 is 13 residues. Trimming removed 3 bases from V and 5 bases from J, with 8 bases in between. The germline CDR1 and CDR2 sequences are MNHEY and SMNVEV (reference sequence). CDR3 residues: CASSFVQHNEQFF. In nucleotides, the CDR3 is TGTGCCAGCAGTTTCGTGCAGCACAATGAGCAGTTCTTC.

The table lists this clonotype with a few counts. The gene calls are TRBV6-5 and TRBJ2-5; 9 nucleotides match TRBD1. Germline CDR1 reads MNHEY; CDR2 reads SVGAGI. Losses at the gene ends were 0 bases for V and 5 bases for J; bases not matched to a gene: 10. This CDR3 has 17 amino acids. CDR3 amino acids: CASSYSITGGLSETQYF. For the CDR3, the DNA is TGTGCCAGCAGTTACTCGATTACAGGGGGCCTTTCGGAGACCCAGTACTTC.

The chain recombines TRBV7-6 with TRBJ2-1, with 11 nucleotides matching TRBD2. Losses at the gene ends were 5 bases for V and 7 bases for J; bases not matched to a gene: 10. The germline V gene encodes CDR1 SGHVS and CDR2 FNYEAQ. This CDR3 has 16 amino acids. DNA for the CDR3: TGTGCCAGCAGCCCGAGGGCGGCTAGCGGGGGGAATGAGCAGTTCTTC. The encoded protein is CASSPRAASGGNEQFF.

The chain joins TRBV12-3 or TRBV12-4 to TRBJ2-1; the D gene is possibly TRBD1 (5 bases). This CDR3 region has 14 residues. Between the trimmed V and J ends, which lost 7 bases and 4 bases, there was a span of 14 bases. CDR3 DNA: TGTGCCAGCACCCAAGTGACAGCTTACAATGAGCAGTTCTTC. This sequence encodes CASTQVTAYNEQFF.

This clonotype was detected once. The chain is built from TRBV5-1 and TRBJ2-4, with 10 bases lining up with TRBD1. The J call could be wrong; TRBJ2-7 is a better fit for the DNA end. CDR3 length: 17 residues. The germline V gene has CDR1 SGHRS and CDR2 YFSETQ. The CDR3: CASGAGTGELGIYEQYF. In nucleotides, the CDR3 is TGCGCCAGCGGCGCCGGGACAGGGGAGTTGGGGATCTACGAGCAGTACTTC.

The sample holds a few counts of this clonotype. V usage is TRBV7-2 and J usage is TRBJ1-5; 7 bases fit TRBD1. V trimming: 5 bases; J trimming: 3 bases; junction bases outside the gene matches: 7. The CDR3 covers 15 residues. Germline CDR1 SGHTA, CDR2 FQGNSA. The chain's CDR3 is CASSARTGINQPQHF. The CDR3 region has the DNA TGTGCCAGCAGCGCGAGGACAGGTATCAATCAGCCCCAGCATTTT.